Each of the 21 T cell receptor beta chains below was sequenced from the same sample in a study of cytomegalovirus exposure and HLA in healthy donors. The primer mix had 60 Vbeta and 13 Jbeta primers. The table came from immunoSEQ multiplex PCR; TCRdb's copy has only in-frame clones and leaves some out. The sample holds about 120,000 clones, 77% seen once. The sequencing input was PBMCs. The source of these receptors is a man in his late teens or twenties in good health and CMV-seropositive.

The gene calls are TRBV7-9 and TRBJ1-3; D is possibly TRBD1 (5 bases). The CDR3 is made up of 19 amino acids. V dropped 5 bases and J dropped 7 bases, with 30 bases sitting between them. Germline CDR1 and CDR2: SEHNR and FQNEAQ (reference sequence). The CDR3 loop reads CASSNQVEGMVSALNTIYF. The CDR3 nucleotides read TGTGCCAGCAGCAACCAGGTGGAGGGGATGGTCAGCGCACTGAACACCATATATTTT.

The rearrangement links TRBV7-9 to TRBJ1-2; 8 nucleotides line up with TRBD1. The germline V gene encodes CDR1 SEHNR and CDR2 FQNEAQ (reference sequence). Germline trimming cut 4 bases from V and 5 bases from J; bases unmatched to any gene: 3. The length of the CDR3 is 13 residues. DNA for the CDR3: TGTGCCAGCAGCTCAACAGGGGGGTATGGCTACACCTTC. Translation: CASSSTGGYGYTF.

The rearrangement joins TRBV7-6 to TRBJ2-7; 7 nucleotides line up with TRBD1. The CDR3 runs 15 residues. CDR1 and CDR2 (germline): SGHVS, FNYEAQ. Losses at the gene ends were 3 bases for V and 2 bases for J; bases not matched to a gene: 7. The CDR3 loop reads CASSLRQGSTYEQYF. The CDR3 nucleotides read TGTGCCAGCAGCTTGAGACAGGGATCGACCTACGAGCAGTACTTC.

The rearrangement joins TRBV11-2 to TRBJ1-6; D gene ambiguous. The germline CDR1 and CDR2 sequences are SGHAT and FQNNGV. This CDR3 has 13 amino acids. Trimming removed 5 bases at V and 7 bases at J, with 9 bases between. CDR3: CASSTVGNSPLHF. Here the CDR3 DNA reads TGTGCCAGCAGCACGGTCGGGAATTCACCCCTCCACTTT. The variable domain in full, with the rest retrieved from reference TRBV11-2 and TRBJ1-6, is EAGVAQSPRYKIIEKRQSVAFWCNPISGHATLYWYQQILGQGPKLLIQFQNNGVVDDSQLPKDRFSAERLKGVDSTLKIQPAKLEDSAVYLCASSTVGNSPLHFGNGTRLTVT.

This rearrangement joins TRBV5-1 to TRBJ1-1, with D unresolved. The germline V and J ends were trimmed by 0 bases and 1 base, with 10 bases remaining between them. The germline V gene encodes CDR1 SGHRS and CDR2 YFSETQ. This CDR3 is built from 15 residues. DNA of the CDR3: TGCGCCAGCAGCTTGGCGGCAGCAGGGAACACTGAAGCTTTCTTT. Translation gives CASSLAAAGNTEAFF.

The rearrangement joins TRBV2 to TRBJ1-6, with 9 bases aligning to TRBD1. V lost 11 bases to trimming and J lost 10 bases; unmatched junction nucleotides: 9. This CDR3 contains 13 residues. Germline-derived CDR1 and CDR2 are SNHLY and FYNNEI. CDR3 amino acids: CADKQGAASPLHF. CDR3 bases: TGTGCCGACAAACAGGGGGCGGCGTCACCCCTCCACTTT.

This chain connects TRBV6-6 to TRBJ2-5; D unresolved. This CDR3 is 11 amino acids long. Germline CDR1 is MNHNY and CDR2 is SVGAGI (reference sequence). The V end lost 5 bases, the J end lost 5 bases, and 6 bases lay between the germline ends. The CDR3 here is CASSQRETQYF. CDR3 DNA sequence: TGTGCCAGCAGTCAACGGGAGACCCAGTACTTC.

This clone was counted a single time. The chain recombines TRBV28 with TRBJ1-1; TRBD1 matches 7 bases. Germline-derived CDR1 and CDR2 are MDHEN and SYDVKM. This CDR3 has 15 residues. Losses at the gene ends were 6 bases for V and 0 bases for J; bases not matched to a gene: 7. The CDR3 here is CASRASGTVNTEAFF. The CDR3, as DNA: TGTGCCAGCAGGGCCTCCGGGACAGTGAACACTGAAGCTTTCTTT.

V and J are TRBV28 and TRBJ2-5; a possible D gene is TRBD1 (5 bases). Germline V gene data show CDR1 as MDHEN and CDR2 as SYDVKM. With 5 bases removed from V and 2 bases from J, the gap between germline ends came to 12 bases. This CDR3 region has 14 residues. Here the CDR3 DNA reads TGTGCCAGCAGTCACCCACAGGATCAAGAGACCCAGTACTTC. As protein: CASSHPQDQETQYF. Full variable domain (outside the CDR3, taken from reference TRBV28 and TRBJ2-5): DVKVTQSSRYLVKRTGEKVFLECVQDMDHENMFWYRQDPGLGLRLIYFSYDVKMKEKGDIPEGYSVSREKKERFSLILESASTNQTSMYLCASSHPQDQETQYFGPGTRLLVL.

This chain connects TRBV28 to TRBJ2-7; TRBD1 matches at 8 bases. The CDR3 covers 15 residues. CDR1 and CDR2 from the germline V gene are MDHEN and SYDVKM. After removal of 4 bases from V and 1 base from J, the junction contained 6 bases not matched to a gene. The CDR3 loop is CASSSWTGQSYEQYF. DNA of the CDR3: TGTGCCAGCAGTTCCTGGACAGGGCAGTCCTACGAGCAGTACTTC. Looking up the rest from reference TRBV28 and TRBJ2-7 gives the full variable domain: DVKVTQSSRYLVKRTGEKVFLECVQDMDHENMFWYRQDPGLGLRLIYFSYDVKMKEKGDIPEGYSVSREKKERFSLILESASTNQTSMYLCASSSWTGQSYEQYFGPGTRLTVT.

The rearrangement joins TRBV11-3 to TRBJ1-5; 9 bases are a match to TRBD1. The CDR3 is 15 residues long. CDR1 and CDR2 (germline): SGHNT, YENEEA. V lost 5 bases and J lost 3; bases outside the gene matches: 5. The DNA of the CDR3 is TGTGCCAGCAGCATAGGACAGGGGCACAATCAGCCCCAGCATTTT. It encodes CASSIGQGHNQPQHF.

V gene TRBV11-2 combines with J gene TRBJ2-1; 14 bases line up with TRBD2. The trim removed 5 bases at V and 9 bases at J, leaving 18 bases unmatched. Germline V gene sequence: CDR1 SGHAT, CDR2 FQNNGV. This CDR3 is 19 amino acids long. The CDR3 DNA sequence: TGTGCCAGCAGCCCCGGACCGGGACTAGCGGGAGAGCGCGGGGGTGAGCAGTTCTTC. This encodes CASSPGPGLAGERGGEQFF.

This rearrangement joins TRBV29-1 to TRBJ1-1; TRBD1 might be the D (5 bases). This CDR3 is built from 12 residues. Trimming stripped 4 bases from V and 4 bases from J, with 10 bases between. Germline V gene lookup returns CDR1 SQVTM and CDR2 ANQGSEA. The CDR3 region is CSVAAGLTEAFF. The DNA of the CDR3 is TGCAGCGTTGCGGCAGGGCTCACTGAAGCTTTCTTT. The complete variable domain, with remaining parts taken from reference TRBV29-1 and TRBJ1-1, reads SAVISQKPSRDICQRGTSLTIQCQVDSQVTMMFWYRQQPGQSLTLIATANQGSEATYESGFVIDKFPISRPNLTFSTLTVSNMSPEDSSIYLCSVAAGLTEAFFGQGTRLTVV.

Written as DNA, the CDR3 is TGTGCCAGCTCGCGCGGGGGGAAGAACACCGGGGAGCTGTTTTTT. It yields the protein CASSRGGKNTGELFF. This chain joins TRBV18 and TRBJ2-2; TRBD2 aligns across 8 bases. With V trimmed by 6 bases and J by 1 base, 4 bases remained unmatched. The CDR3 is made up of 15 amino acids. Germline assignment: CDR1 KGHSH and CDR2 LQKENI.

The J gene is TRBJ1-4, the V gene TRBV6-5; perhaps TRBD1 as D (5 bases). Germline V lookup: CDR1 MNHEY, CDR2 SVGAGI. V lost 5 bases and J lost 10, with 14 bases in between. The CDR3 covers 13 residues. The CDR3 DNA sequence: TGTGCCAGCAGTGCCGACAGTTTCGCAAAACTGTTTTTT. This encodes CASSADSFAKLFF.

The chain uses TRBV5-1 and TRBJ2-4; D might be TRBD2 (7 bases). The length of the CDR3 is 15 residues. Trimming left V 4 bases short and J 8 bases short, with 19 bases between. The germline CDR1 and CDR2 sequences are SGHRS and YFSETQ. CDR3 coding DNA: TGCGCCAGCAGCCCCGGGGAGGGGGGCGGTGACATTCAGTACTTC. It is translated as CASSPGEGGGDIQYF. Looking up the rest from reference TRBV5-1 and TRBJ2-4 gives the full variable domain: KAGVTQTPRYLIKTRGQQVTLSCSPISGHRSVSWYQQTPGQGLQFLFEYFSETQRNKGNFPGRFSGRQFSNSRSEMNVSTLELGDSALYLCASSPGEGGGDIQYFGAGTRLSVL.

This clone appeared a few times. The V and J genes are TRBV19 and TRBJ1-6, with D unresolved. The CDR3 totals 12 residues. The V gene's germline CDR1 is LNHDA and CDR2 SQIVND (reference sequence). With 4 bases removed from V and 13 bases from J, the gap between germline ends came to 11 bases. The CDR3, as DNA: TGTGCCAGTAGTAGAATCGGGGATCCCCTCCACTTT. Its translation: CASSRIGDPLHF.

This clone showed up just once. DNA of the CDR3: TGTGCCAGCAGCCCCCGAGGGGCGGGAGGCCCCAGCTCCTACAATGAGCAGTTCTTC. Protein product: CASSPRGAGGPSSYNEQFF. This rearrangement joins TRBV7-3 to TRBJ2-1; TRBD2 agrees at 8 bases. Germline V gene lookup returns CDR1 SGHTA and CDR2 FQGTGA. After removal of 5 bases from V and 0 bases from J, the junction contained 15 bases not matched to a gene. The CDR3 totals 19 residues.

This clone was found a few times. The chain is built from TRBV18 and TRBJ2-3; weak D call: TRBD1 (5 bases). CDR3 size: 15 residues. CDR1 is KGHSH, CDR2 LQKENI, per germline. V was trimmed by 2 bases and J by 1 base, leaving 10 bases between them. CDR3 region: CASSPVGQGTDTQYF. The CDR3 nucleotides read TGTGCCAGCTCACCAGTGGGGCAGGGCACAGATACGCAGTATTTT.

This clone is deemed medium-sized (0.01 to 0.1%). The CDR3 here is CASSPGTSNDEQFF. The CDR3 nucleotides read TGTGCCAGCAGCCCCGGGACTAGTAACGATGAGCAGTTCTTC. The chain is built from TRBV7-9 and TRBJ2-1; 8 nucleotides match TRBD2. This CDR3 has 14 amino acids. J was trimmed by 8 bases and V by 5 bases; bases with no gene match: 8. CDR1 and CDR2 (germline): SEHNR, FQNEAQ (reference sequence).

The CDR3 bases are TGTGCCAGCAGGGAACCGGGGACTTACGAGCAGTACTTC. Residues: CASREPGTYEQYF. The genes are TRBV28 and TRBJ2-7, with TRBD2 as a possible D gene (6 bases). The germline V gene has CDR1 MDHEN and CDR2 SYDVKM. CDR3 size: 13 residues. Deletions cut 6 bases from V and 4 bases from J, with 13 bases between.